The rows below give T cell receptor beta chains drawn from one sample of a study of response to subunit inactivated influenza vaccine. Each CDR3 protein is one row after TCRdb ran MiXCR on the RT-PCR reads. The sample includes hundreds of thousands of distinct CDR3 sequences, around 20% seen only once; the top ten take approximately 11%. The sample was PBMCs from blood, taken 4 to 6 days after vaccination. These receptors all stem from a man aged 50 to 59 who received an inactivated influenza vaccine. Each CDR3 is given with its conserved first and last residue. A D gene is named only where the DNA matches it firmly. Only part of the rows carry a size: once, few, many, or a class if the clone is expanded.

TRBV12-3/TRBV12-4	TRBD2	few	13	TRBJ2-7	TGTGCCAGCAGAAAGCTAGCGGGGTACGAGCAGTACTTC	CASRKLAGYEQYF
TRBV11-2	-	few	16	TRBJ1-3	TGTGCCAGCAGCTTATCAGGCCTCTTGCATGGAAACACCATATATTTT	CASSLSGLLHGNTIYF
TRBV15	-	-	15	TRBJ2-1	TGTGCCACCAGCAGGGGCAGGGGTTCCTACAATGAGCAGTTCTTC	CATSRGRGSYNEQFF
TRBV6-2/TRBV6-3	TRBD1	-	17	TRBJ2-2	TGTGCCAGCAGCCCGGACAGGGTCGGGTTGGACACCGGGGAGCTGTTTTTT	CASSPDRVGLDTGELFF
TRBV7-6	-	-	15	TRBJ2-7	TGTGCCAGCAGCCCACCCTATTCGGGGACCTACGAGCAGTACTTC	CASSPPYSGTYEQYF
TRBV4-3	TRBD2	few	17	TRBJ2-1	TGCGCCAGCAGCCAAGCCGACCTAGCGGAGCACTACAATGAGCAGTTCTTC	CASSQADLAEHYNEQFF
TRBV27	-	few	16	TRBJ2-6	TGTGCCAGCAGTGCGACGTTGCGGGCTGGGGCCAACGTCCTGACTTTC	CASSATLRAGANVLTF
TRBV20-1	-	-	11	TRBJ2-3	TGCAGTGCCGTCATGCGAGATACGCAGTATTTT	CSAVMRDTQYF
TRBV5-6	TRBD1	-	15	TRBJ2-5	TGTGCCAGCAGCTCCGACAGGGGGCCACAAGAGACCCAGTACTTC	CASSSDRGPQETQYF
TRBV7-9	-	-	15	TRBJ2-3	TGTGCCAGCAGCTTAGTCAGGGTGGGCACAGATACGCAGTATTTT	CASSLVRVGTDTQYF